One and the same sample provided the 12 T cell receptor beta chains below, sequenced in a study of human T cells and chemical hapten exposure. Stated time point: patch test 3, about 24 weeks after DPC sensitization. Treatment described: therapeutic diphenylcyclopropenone sensitization with weekly scalp DPC. TCRdb re-derived calls from the RACE reads in MiXCR, one entry per CDR3 protein. The data show 180,000 or so distinct CDR3 sequences, around a quarter seen once. The sequencing used whole blood, collected in connection with sensitization to the hapten diphenylcyclopropenone (DPC). The receptors here all came from a woman aged 40 to 50 with alopecia areata. Some clones in this sample may be carry-over from other donors' samples.

The J gene is TRBJ1-5, the V gene TRBV27; TRBD1 matches 8 bases. The V and J ends lost 6 bases and 9 bases, in that order; junction bases with no gene match: 13. Germline V gives CDR1 MNHEY, CDR2 SMNVEV (reference sequence). CDR3 size: 15 residues. The CDR3 DNA reads as TGTGCCAGCAGCTCAGGGGGCGCCCGGGTTCGGCCCCAGCATTTT. Its translation: CASSSGGARVRPQHF.

The sample holds a few counts of this clonotype. This sequence joins TRBV29-1 and TRBJ2-1; TRBD2 might be the D (6 bases). Deletions cut 8 bases from V and 1 base from J, with 15 bases between. This CDR3 is built from 14 residues. Germline loops: CDR1 SQVTM, CDR2 ANQGSEA. The CDR3 loop is CSTRGTGSYNEQFF. As DNA, the CDR3 is TGCAGCACCCGGGGGACGGGTTCCTACAATGAGCAGTTCTTC.

This clonotype occurred a few times. DNA of the CDR3: TGTGCCAGCAGCGTAGCTTTGCAGGGTATCGACGAGCAGTACTTC. Translation gives CASSVALQGIDEQYF. The chain carries TRBV9 and TRBJ2-7, with a tentative D call TRBD1 (5 bases). Germline loops: CDR1 SGDLS, CDR2 YYNGEE. V was pared by 0 bases and J by 5 bases, with 15 bases between. The CDR3 totals 15 residues.

The chain has TRBV29-1 and TRBJ2-1; 7 nucleotides line up with TRBD1. V lost 6 bases, J lost 4 bases, and 9 bases stayed unmatched. In germline, CDR1 is SQVTM, CDR2 ANQGSEA. The CDR3 contains 14 residues. The CDR3 sequence: CSVAVTGQYNEQFF. CDR3 sequence (DNA): TGCAGCGTCGCGGTGACGGGACAGTACAATGAGCAGTTCTTC.

J is TRBJ2-1 and V is TRBV4-1, with 15 bases matching TRBD2. This CDR3 region has 21 residues. CDR1 is MGHRA, CDR2 YSYEKL, per germline. V shed 3 bases, J shed 2 bases, and the junction held 14 bases outside the gene matches. The CDR3 nucleotides are TGCGCCAGCAGCCACGGCCCCGGGACTAGCGGGAGGCCAGGGCCCTACAATGAGCAGTTCTTC. Its protein product is CASSHGPGTSGRPGPYNEQFF.

This clonotype came up a few times. This chain connects TRBV2 to TRBJ2-7, with D possibly matching TRBD1 (5 bases). Germline V gene data show CDR1 as SNHLY and CDR2 as FYNNEI. The CDR3 spans 17 residues. Trimming cost V 4 bases and J 1 base, with 20 bases left between them. The CDR3 DNA reads TGTGCCAGCAGTGTGACGGGCCGCTGGGGCGAATCCTACGAGCAGTACTTC. Its translation: CASSVTGRWGESYEQYF.

The chain joins TRBV10-2 to TRBJ2-5; 9 bases map to TRBD2. With 5 bases clipped from V and 2 bases from J, the junction kept 6 bases outside the gene matches. CDR3 length: 15 amino acids. Germline V CDR1 and CDR2: WSHSY, SAAADI. CDR3 nucleotides: TGCGCCAGCAGTCCGGATCTAGCGGGGCAAGAGACCCAGTACTTC. Amino acid sequence: CASSPDLAGQETQYF.

At least ten counts were recorded for this clonotype. The chain carries TRBV29-1 and TRBJ1-6; tentative D call: TRBD1 (6 bases). The CDR3 spans 13 residues. Per germline, CDR1 SQVTM and CDR2 ANQGSEA. V was cut by 8 bases and J by 7 bases, with 15 bases left in between. CDR3 sequence reads: CSIRGQENSPLHF. DNA for the CDR3: TGCAGCATACGGGGGCAGGAGAATTCACCCCTCCACTTT.

This clonotype was seen a single time. CDR3 in amino acids: CATSRDPRSEQYF. The CDR3, as DNA: TGTGCCACCAGCAGAGATCCCAGGAGCGAGCAGTACTTC. The chain has TRBV15 and TRBJ2-7; D gene unclear. This CDR3 has 13 amino acids. The germline V and J ends were trimmed by 0 bases and 6 bases, with 9 bases remaining between them. Germline V gene data show CDR1 as LNHNV and CDR2 as YYDKDF (reference sequence).

The chain is built from TRBV20-1 and TRBJ2-1, with TRBD2 identical over 7 bases. CDR3 size: 17 residues. Germline loops: CDR1 DFQATT, CDR2 SNEGSKA (reference sequence). V lost 0 bases, J lost 3 bases, and 11 bases stayed unmatched. For the CDR3, the DNA is TGCAGTGCTAGAGATCCGTTGCGGGGGTCGCGCTACAATGAGCAGTTCTTC. It is translated as CSARDPLRGSRYNEQFF.

This chain uses TRBV29-1 with TRBJ2-3; 8 bases are a match to TRBD1. Unmatched junction bases numbered 4, after V lost 6 bases and J lost 2 bases. The germline V gene encodes CDR1 SQVTM and CDR2 ANQGSEA. The CDR3 has 13 amino acids. As DNA, the CDR3 is TGCAGCGTGGACAGGGAGTTCACAGATACGCAGTATTTT. Translated, it gives CSVDREFTDTQYF.

There are a few counts of this clonotype. The V call is TRBV3-1, the J call TRBJ1-1, with a weak D call TRBD1 (5 bases). This CDR3 comprises 14 residues. Germline CDR1 and CDR2: LGHDT and YNNKEL (reference sequence). The ends were cut back, 7 bases at V and 3 bases at J, with 15 bases in the middle. The CDR3 here is CASTPRGRDTEAFF. The CDR3 DNA follows: TGTGCCAGCACCCCAAGGGGCAGAGACACTGAAGCTTTCTTT.